One sample yielded the 7 T cell receptor beta chains listed below, sequenced in a study of cytomegalovirus exposure and HLA in healthy donors. This PCR relied on a set of 60 Vbeta primers and 13 Jbeta primers. This table comes from immunoSEQ multiplex PCR, and its TCRdb copy is limited to in-frame clones, with some not included. The repertoire holds approximately 150,000 clones, with approximately 70% as singletons. The sequencing input was PBMCs. These receptors were taken from a woman in her thirties or forties in good health and CMV-seropositive.

In this sample, this clone turned up a few times. The genes are TRBV28 and TRBJ2-7; D gene ambiguous. V was shortened by 4 bases and J by 4 bases, with 11 bases between the two germline ends. The CDR3 sequence is 13 residues long. Germline CDR1 MDHEN, CDR2 SYDVKM. The CDR3 nucleotides are TGTGCCAGCAGTTCTCCTTTGAGGTACGAGCAGTACTTC. Its translation: CASSSPLRYEQYF.

This clone was detected a few times. This rearrangement joins TRBV28 to TRBJ1-2; 8 positions agree with TRBD1. The CDR3 runs 13 residues. Germline values: CDR1 MDHEN, CDR2 SYDVKM. J was trimmed by 6 bases and V by 5 bases; bases with no gene match: 5. The chain's CDR3 is CASSESRGHGYTF. CDR3 DNA sequence: TGTGCCAGCAGTGAGTCCAGGGGGCATGGCTACACCTTC.

The chain is built from TRBV6-5 and TRBJ1-6; 7 bases fit TRBD1. Germline V gene sequence: CDR1 MNHEY, CDR2 SVGAGI. CDR3 length equals 14 residues. V gave up 5 bases and J gave up 6 bases; unmatched junction bases: 4. The CDR3 bases are TGTGCCAGCAGTCCAAGACAGGGTAATTCACCCCTCCACTTT. This sequence encodes CASSPRQGNSPLHF.

The chain carries TRBV28 and TRBJ2-7, with 7 bases fitting TRBD2. The CDR3 is 19 amino acids. V shed 1 base and J 0 bases; nucleotides not matched to a gene: 15. Germline V CDR1 and CDR2: MDHEN, SYDVKM. The CDR3 coding sequence is TGTGCCAGCAGTTTATCTGGGGGTCGGGGGGTCCCGAGCTCCTACGAGCAGTACTTC. This sequence encodes CASSLSGGRGVPSSYEQYF.

The chain joins TRBV29-1 to TRBJ2-3, with 7 bases that match TRBD2. This CDR3 has 13 residues. Germline CDR1 SQVTM, CDR2 ANQGSEA. The J segment lost 6 bases and the V segment lost 1 base, leaving 4 bases of the junction unmatched. The CDR3 region is CSVEGGGWDTQYF. In DNA, the CDR3 is TGCAGCGTTGAAGGGGGAGGGTGGGATACGCAGTATTTT.

The chain uses TRBV28 and TRBJ2-5, with 9 bases fitting TRBD1. V gave up 6 bases and J gave up 5 bases; unmatched junction bases: 7. Germline V gives CDR1 MDHEN, CDR2 SYDVKM. The CDR3 runs 14 residues. The CDR3 coding sequence is TGTGCCAGCAGAACAGGGGGCGGAAAGGAGACCCAGTACTTC. It encodes CASRTGGGKETQYF.

The chain uses TRBV5-1 and TRBJ2-1, with 7 bases fitting TRBD2. Germline assignment: CDR1 SGHRS and CDR2 YFSETQ. The CDR3 runs 15 residues. V was clipped by 2 bases and J by 4 bases; unmatched bases: 6. The CDR3 bases are TGCGCCAGCAGCTTAGCTAGCGGAGTGTACAATGAGCAGTTCTTC. The encoded protein is CASSLASGVYNEQFF.